This TCR beta chain originates from a study of OX40 agonist ivuxolimab in advanced cancers. As for the study in general: Patients assigned to dose escalation were diagnosed with hepatocellular carcinoma, melanoma, renal cell or head and neck cancer.

Notes on the study in general: It was also the case that some nonresponders had low normalized T-cell clonal expansion. Expansion of clones was among the lowest in partial responders at 0.1-3.0 mg/kg. Researchers did not establish what antigens the expanded peripheral T cells target.

Measured with immunoSEQ multiplex PCR; TCRdb has only the in-frame clones, and not every one. The table lists some 22,000 clones, about 79% of them singletons, with under 35% in the top ten. As regards this clone: Its antigen is still unknown.

The CDR3 has 14 residues. V was clipped by 3 bases and J by 7 bases, with 15 bases between them. The germline V gene has CDR1 GTSNPN and CDR2 SVGIG (reference sequence). V is TRBV30 and J is TRBJ2-2, with D possibly being TRBD1 or TRBD2 (5 bases each). This sequence originates from an adult with an advanced solid tumor such as melanoma, head and neck, liver or kidney cancer. This material consisted of CD4+ or CD8+ T cells sorted from blood, taken in a trial of the OX40 agonist ivuxolimab. CDR3 amino acids: CAWRGVLFGGELFF. CDR3 DNA: TGTGCCTGGAGGGGGGTCCTGTTTGGCGGGGAGCTGTTTTTT.